Included here is one T cell receptor (beta chain) sequence, with context. Antigen specificity is unknown. This sample was taken from a study of CD8 T cells in ankylosing spondylitis. Overall study results and limits: Typical of ankylosing spondylitis blood, it appeared, was a TCR beta motif of 7 or 8 highly homologous variants. There was reportedly significant enrichment of clones that were disease-linked in matched ankylosing spondylitis synovial fluid.

This CDR3 is 15 amino acids long. V lost 0 bases to trimming and J lost 4 bases, with 12 bases between them. The germline V gene has CDR1 SEHNR and CDR2 FQNEAQ (reference sequence). Molecular-barcoded quantitative 5'-RACE produced these TCR beta libraries. TCRdb reprocessed the 5' RACE reads with MiXCR, giving one entry per CDR3 protein. The sample lists a few hundred thousand distinct CDR3 sequences, more than 15% occurring once. The TCR was taken from a male donor with ankylosing spondylitis or in good health (not recorded which). The material sequenced was blood, either unsorted or a sorted T cell fraction (not recorded which). V is TRBV7-9 and J is TRBJ1-2, with D possibly matching TRBD1 (6 bases). The CDR3 DNA sequence: TGTGCCAGCAGCTTAGCCGGGACAATCGCCTATGGCTACACCTTC. Its protein product is CASSLAGTIAYGYTF.